The present entry profiles one T cell receptor (beta chain) with its context. V shed 7 bases and J 7 bases; nucleotides not matched to a gene: 8. This CDR3 has 14 amino acids. Germline assignment: CDR1 SGHRS and CDR2 YFSETQ. The data originate from a study of shared clonotypes between healthy human individuals. Some clones are missing from TCRdb's copy, which holds only in-frame ones; the method was immunoSEQ multiplex PCR. The sample consists of 2 million to 2.5 million clones, around 95% of them appearing once. The rearrangement joins TRBV5-1 to TRBJ2-1; 10 bases are a match to TRBD1. This TCR came from a man aged 18 to 30 in good health. The sample comprised naive CD4+ T cells sorted from blood. Stated subset: CD45RA+ positively selected. The CDR3 protein is CASGPGTGVNEQFF. The DNA for the CDR3 is TGCGCCAGCGGCCCCGGGACAGGGGTAAATGAGCAGTTCTTC.